A single sample is the source of the 20 T cell receptor beta chains below, sequenced in a study of blood T cell repertoires in COVID-19. Sequencing used immunoSEQ multiplex PCR; TCRdb keeps in-frame clones, though not all of them. The table lists over 250,000 clones, over 75% of them singletons, with 1% to 1.3% in the top ten. Sequenced: PBMCs or T cells enriched from blood (not recorded which). The receptors come from a woman in her 30s who had recovered from COVID-19.

This chain joins TRBV7-2 and TRBJ1-6; 8 bases agree with TRBD1. From germline, CDR1 is SGHTA and CDR2 FQGNSA. Unmatched junction bases numbered 9, after V lost 5 bases and J lost 9 bases. This CDR3 comprises 15 residues. This CDR3 is CASSPPQGAVSPLHF. In nucleotides, the CDR3 is TGTGCCAGCAGCCCACCTCAGGGGGCAGTTTCACCCCTCCACTTT.

This clone was found a few times. The chain has TRBV23-1 and TRBJ1-6, with 8 bases fitting TRBD1. TRBV23-1 is identified as an open reading frame with a role that is uncertain. CDR3 size: 16 residues. The V segment lost 4 bases and the J segment 2 bases; nucleotides outside the gene matches: 4. DNA for the CDR3: TGCGCCAGCAGTCTTCAGGGGGCCCCCTATAATTCACCCCTCCACTTT. It specifies CASSLQGAPYNSPLHF.

The V gene is TRBV19, the J gene TRBJ2-3; 8 nucleotides line up with TRBD2. The CDR3 has 15 residues. Per germline, CDR1 LNHDA and CDR2 SQIVND (reference sequence). Trimming removed 6 bases from V and 1 base from J; junction bases left unmatched: 6. The CDR3 loop is CASSLSTSGTDTQYF. In nucleotides, the CDR3 is TGTGCCAGTAGCCTATCGACTAGCGGCACAGATACGCAGTATTTT.

V and J are TRBV7-2 and TRBJ1-5; D gene ambiguous. The germline V and J ends were trimmed by 3 bases and 3 bases, with 9 bases remaining between them. Germline V gene data show CDR1 as SGHTA and CDR2 as FQGNSA. The CDR3 contains 14 residues. The CDR3 region is CASSFSDFNQPQHF. Written as DNA, the CDR3 is TGTGCCAGCAGCTTTAGCGATTTCAATCAGCCCCAGCATTTT.

This sequence joins TRBV7-9 and TRBJ2-2; tentatively, D is TRBD2 (5 bases). Trimming took off 5 bases at V and 5 bases at J, with 18 bases between the two ends. The CDR3 contains 16 residues. CDR1 SEHNR and CDR2 FQNEAQ come from the germline V gene (reference sequence). The CDR3 is CASSTAGVFVTGELFF. In DNA form, the CDR3 reads TGTGCCAGCAGCACTGCCGGGGTATTCGTGACCGGGGAGCTGTTTTTT.

The rearrangement uses TRBV14 and TRBJ2-3, with 11 nucleotides matching TRBD2. The CDR3 has 15 residues. The J segment lost 6 bases and the V segment lost 1 base, leaving 3 bases of the junction unmatched. The V gene's germline CDR1 is SGHDN and CDR2 FVKESK. CDR3 sequence reads: CASSQGLAGIDTQYF. The CDR3 DNA reads TGTGCCAGCAGCCAAGGACTAGCGGGAATCGATACGCAGTATTTT.

The CDR3 here is CASSIGTELRLNTIYF. Here the CDR3 DNA reads TGTGCCAGCAGCATCGGGACAGAACTACGGTTAAACACCATATATTTT. J is TRBJ1-3 and V is TRBV3-1 (or the pseudogene TRBV3-2); 7 bases agree with TRBD1. In germline, CDR1 is LGHDT, CDR2 YNNKEL (reference sequence). The CDR3 spans 16 residues. Germline trimming cut 5 bases from V and 6 bases from J; bases unmatched to any gene: 13.

V and J are TRBV7-3 and TRBJ2-1, with D possibly matching TRBD2 (5 bases). V was cut by 5 bases and J by 7 bases, with 18 bases left in between. Germline assignment: CDR1 SGHTA and CDR2 FQGTGA. The CDR3 runs to 15 residues. This chain's CDR3 is CASSPEGRPENEQFF. The CDR3 DNA reads TGTGCCAGCAGCCCCGAGGGCAGGCCGGAAAATGAGCAGTTCTTC. Supplemented by reference TRBV7-3 and TRBJ2-1, the full variable domain reads GAGVSQTPSNKVTEKGKYVELRCDPISGHTALYWYRQSLGQGPEFLIYFQGTGAADDSGLPNDRFFAVRPEGSVSTLKIQRTERGDSAVYLCASSPEGRPENEQFFGPGTRLTVL.

This rearrangement joins TRBV19 to TRBJ2-2; 8 bases are a match to TRBD1. V shed 5 bases, J shed 3 bases, and the junction held 8 bases outside the gene matches. The CDR3 consists of 16 residues. CDR1 and CDR2 from the germline V gene are LNHDA and SQIVND (reference sequence). The CDR3 nucleotides read TGTGCCAGTAGTCCCGTCCTGGACAGGGACACCGGGGAGCTGTTTTTT. Amino acid sequence: CASSPVLDRDTGELFF.

V gene TRBV4-2 combines with J gene TRBJ2-5; 11 nucleotides line up with TRBD2. The germline V gene has CDR1 LGHNA and CDR2 YNFKEQ. Unmatched junction bases numbered 3, after V lost 4 bases and J lost 2 bases. This CDR3 is built from 15 residues. CDR3: CASSRLAGQQETQYF. The CDR3 bases are TGTGCCAGCAGCCGACTAGCGGGACAACAAGAGACCCAGTACTTC.

The rearrangement joins TRBV7-2 to TRBJ1-6, with D hard to call. The germline V gene encodes CDR1 SGHTA and CDR2 FQGNSA. The CDR3 consists of 14 residues. Trimming removed 2 bases at V and 10 bases at J, with 12 bases between. The CDR3 protein is CASSLRTDRSPLHF. The CDR3 bases are TGTGCCAGCAGCTTACGTACAGACCGATCACCCCTCCACTTT. Together with reference TRBV7-2 and TRBJ1-6, the CDR3 gives the full variable domain: GAGVSQSPSNKVTEKGKDVELRCDPISGHTALYWYRQSLGQGLEFLIYFQGNSAPDKSGLPSDRFSAERTGGSVSTLTIQRTQQEDSAVYLCASSLRTDRSPLHFGNGTRLTVT.

In this sample, this clone turned up a few times. V and J are TRBV15 and TRBJ2-1, with a weak D call TRBD1 (6 bases). CDR3 length: 15 amino acids. The germline V gene has CDR1 LNHNV and CDR2 YYDKDF (reference sequence). Trimming left V 4 bases short and J 8 bases short, with 18 bases between. CDR3: CATSTAQTRGDEQFF. Written as DNA, the CDR3 is TGTGCCACCAGCACGGCTCAAACCAGGGGTGATGAGCAGTTCTTC.

This clone has a handful of counts. The chain recombines TRBV29-1 with TRBJ2-2, with D hard to call. CDR1 is SQVTM and CDR2 is ANQGSEA in the germline V gene. Between the trimmed V and J ends, which lost 4 bases and 2 bases, there was a span of 11 bases. This CDR3 has 14 amino acids. CDR3 nucleotides: TGCAGCGTTGCGAGCCAGGCCAACACCGGGGAGCTGTTTTTT. This codes for CSVASQANTGELFF.

This chain connects TRBV24-1 to TRBJ2-2, with 7 bases identical to TRBD2. Per the germline V gene, CDR1 is KGHDR and CDR2 is SFDVKD. The CDR3 contains 13 residues. V lost 8 bases and J lost 7; bases outside the gene matches: 6. The CDR3 here is CATKGTKLGELFF. Written as DNA, the CDR3 is TGTGCCACCAAAGGGACTAAACTCGGGGAGCTGTTTTTT.

The V call is TRBV6-5, the J call TRBJ2-7, with 9 nucleotides matching TRBD1. After removal of 5 bases from V and 4 bases from J, the junction contained 3 bases not matched to a gene. The CDR3 covers 13 residues. In germline, CDR1 is MNHEY, CDR2 SVGAGI. CDR3 region: CASSPDRGYEQYF. The CDR3 nucleotides read TGTGCCAGCAGTCCGGACAGGGGATACGAGCAGTACTTC.

The rearrangement joins TRBV24-1 to TRBJ2-3, with 8 bases identical to TRBD1. The CDR3 has 16 residues. V lost 1 base and J lost 0; bases outside the gene matches: 2. Per the germline V gene, CDR1 is KGHDR and CDR2 is SFDVKD. The CDR3 nucleotides are TGTGCCACCAGTGATTTCCGGACAGGGAGCACAGATACGCAGTATTTT. Residues: CATSDFRTGSTDTQYF.

The CDR3 sequence: CASSLTGESGNTIYF. For the CDR3, the DNA is TGTGCCAGCAGTCTCACAGGGGAATCTGGAAACACCATATATTTT. V usage is TRBV27 and J usage is TRBJ1-3, with 7 bases that match TRBD1. V shed 5 bases, J shed 1 base, and the junction held 5 bases outside the gene matches. Germline lookup yields CDR1 MNHEY and CDR2 SMNVEV (reference sequence). CDR3 length: 15 residues.

This sequence joins TRBV15 and TRBJ2-7; the D gene is possibly TRBD2 (6 bases). There are 17 residues in the CDR3. V shed 0 bases and J shed 0 bases, with 15 bases lying between them. Germline V CDR1 and CDR2: LNHNV, YYDKDF (reference sequence). As DNA, the CDR3 is TGTGCCACCAGCAGAGATCGCGGCGGGACTTACTCCTACGAGCAGTACTTC. Its translation: CATSRDRGGTYSYEQYF.

This clone was observed once. The V and J genes are TRBV27 and TRBJ1-1; weak D call: TRBD1 (6 bases). This CDR3 comprises 16 residues. Germline CDR1 is MNHEY and CDR2 is SMNVEV (reference sequence). The germline V and J ends were trimmed by 3 bases and 4 bases, with 18 bases remaining between them. The CDR3 region is CASSLGTQAGVTEAFF. The CDR3 DNA sequence: TGTGCCAGCAGTTTGGGGACACAGGCTGGAGTCACTGAAGCTTTCTTT.

This clone was observed once. The chain has TRBV28 and TRBJ2-2; 10 positions match TRBD2. Trimming removed 10 bases from V and 0 bases from J; junction bases left unmatched: 11. This CDR3 contains 17 residues. Germline V gene lookup returns CDR1 MDHEN and CDR2 SYDVKM. CDR3 protein: CATRKLAGSPNTGELFF. The CDR3 coding sequence is TGTGCCACACGAAAACTAGCGGGATCCCCGAACACCGGGGAGCTGTTTTTT.